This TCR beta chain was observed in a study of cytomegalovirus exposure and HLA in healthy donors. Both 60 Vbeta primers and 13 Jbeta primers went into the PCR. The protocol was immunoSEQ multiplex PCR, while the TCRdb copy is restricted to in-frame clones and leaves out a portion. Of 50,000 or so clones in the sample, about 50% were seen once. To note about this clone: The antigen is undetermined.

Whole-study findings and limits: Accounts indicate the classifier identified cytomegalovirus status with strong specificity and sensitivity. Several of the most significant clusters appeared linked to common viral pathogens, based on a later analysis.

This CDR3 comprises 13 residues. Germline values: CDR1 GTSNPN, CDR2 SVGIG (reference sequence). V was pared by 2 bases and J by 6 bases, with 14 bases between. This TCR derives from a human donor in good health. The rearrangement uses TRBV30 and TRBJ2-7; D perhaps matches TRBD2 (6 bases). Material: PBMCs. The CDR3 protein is CAWSPAGPGEQYF. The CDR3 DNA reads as TGTGCCTGGAGTCCGGCGGGGCCAGGCGAGCAGTACTTC.